Included here is one T cell receptor beta chain sequence, with context. In the authors' methods: Estimation of nucleated cell counts relied on the amplification of reference gene primers. Libraries were prepared by immunoSEQ multiplex PCR; TCRdb keeps only in-frame clonotypes and omits some of them. That table furnishes V, J and clone size, whereas the DNA furnished D and trimming. This sample has roughly 180,000 clones, with about 82% found just once. The source of the sample is a study of blood T cell repertoires in COVID-19. Background on the study: Acute and convalescent COVID-19 samples came from the United States, Italy and Spain. Sources were T cells, B-cell-depleted T cells, or PBMCs; the material itself was cDNA or gDNA.

V lost 4 bases and J lost 6, with 16 bases in between. CDR1 and CDR2 from the germline V gene are SGHDT and YYEEEE. The CDR3 length is 15 residues. The rearrangement uses TRBV5-6 and TRBJ1-4, with D perhaps TRBD1 (6 bases). Sequencing was carried out using peripheral blood. This clonotype originated in a woman in her 30s with acute or convalescent COVID-19. The CDR3 here is CASSLYREGDEKLFF. In DNA form, the CDR3 reads TGTGCCAGCAGCCTATACAGGGAGGGAGATGAAAAACTGTTTTTT.